The TCR beta chain under discussion was sequenced for a study of memory CD4+ T cells and cytomegalovirus serostatus. The study's findings and limits: Each of 67 CMV-associated TCRbeta sequences occurred in one to five individuals.

Assay: immunoSEQ multiplex PCR; the TCRdb copy retains only in-frame clones and omits some. The table records more than 55,000 clones, more than 75% of them present only once. Germline lookup yields CDR1 SGHDT and CDR2 YYEEEE. This CDR3 contains 11 residues. V lost 3 bases to trimming and J lost 5 bases, with 0 bases between them. Single viable CD3+CD4+CD8-CD45RO+ cells were sorted as the memory CD4+ T cells. Note on this clone: What it recognizes is unknown.

The chain employs TRBV5-6 and TRBJ1-6; D is ambiguous. The receptor's source is an adult in good health and CMV-seronegative. Sequences were obtained from memory CD4+ T cells from blood. CDR3 DNA sequence: TGTGCCAGCAGCTATAATTCACCCCTCCACTTT. Translating it yields CASSYNSPLHF.